Sequencing of this TCR beta chain was carried out in a study of blood T cell repertoires in COVID-19. Turning to the study itself: Samples representing acute and convalescent COVID-19 were sourced from the United States, Italy and Spain. Sources were T cells, B-cell-depleted T cells, or PBMCs; the material itself was cDNA or gDNA.

How the authors handled the data: Estimated nucleated cell counts came from reference gene primer amplification. This table comes from immunoSEQ multiplex PCR, and its TCRdb copy is limited to in-frame clones, with some not included. V and J calls and clone size are as listed in that table; D and trimming were resolved from the DNA. This table holds fewer than 400,000 clones, 85% found once. Germline lookup yields CDR1 LGHNA and CDR2 YNFKEQ. V dropped 3 bases and J dropped 0 bases, with 9 bases sitting between them. The CDR3 extends over 15 amino acids. Sequenced material: peripheral blood. The V call is TRBV4-2, the J call TRBJ1-3; no firm D call. The TCR comes from a woman younger than 35 with acute or convalescent COVID-19. The CDR3 region has the DNA TGTGCCAGCAGCCAGGTGGGCAACTCTGGAAACACCATATATTTT. Translating gives CASSQVGNSGNTIYF.